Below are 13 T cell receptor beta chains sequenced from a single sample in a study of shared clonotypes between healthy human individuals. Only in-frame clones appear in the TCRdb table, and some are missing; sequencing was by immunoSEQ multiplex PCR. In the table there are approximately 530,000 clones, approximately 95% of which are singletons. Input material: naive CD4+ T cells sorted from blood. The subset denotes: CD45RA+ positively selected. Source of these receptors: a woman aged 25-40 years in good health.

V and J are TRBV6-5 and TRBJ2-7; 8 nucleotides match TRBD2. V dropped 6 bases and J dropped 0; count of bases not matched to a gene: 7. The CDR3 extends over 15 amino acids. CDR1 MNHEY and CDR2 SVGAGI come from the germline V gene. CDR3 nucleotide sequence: TGTGCCAGCAGGGATAGCGGGGTTAGCTCCTACGAGCAGTACTTC. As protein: CASRDSGVSSYEQYF.

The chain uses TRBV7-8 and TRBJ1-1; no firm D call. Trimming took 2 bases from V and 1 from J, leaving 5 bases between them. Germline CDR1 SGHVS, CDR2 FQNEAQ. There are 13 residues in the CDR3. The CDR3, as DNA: TGTGCCAGCAGCTTATGGTCGAACACTGAAGCTTTCTTT. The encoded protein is CASSLWSNTEAFF.

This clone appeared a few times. The CDR3 DNA reads as TGCGCCAGCAGTGAGGGGGGGACAGGGGCCTACGAGCAGTACTTC. It is translated as CASSEGGTGAYEQYF. The V call is TRBV10-1, the J call TRBJ2-7, with 10 bases lining up with TRBD1. J lost 2 bases, V lost 2 bases, and 3 bases had no gene match. This CDR3 is built from 15 residues. Germline CDR1 WNHNN, CDR2 SYGVQD (reference sequence).

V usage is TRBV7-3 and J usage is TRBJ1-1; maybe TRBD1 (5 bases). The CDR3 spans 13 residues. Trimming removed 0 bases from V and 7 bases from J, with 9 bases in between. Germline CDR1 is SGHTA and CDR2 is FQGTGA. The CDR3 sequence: CASSLTRGREAFF. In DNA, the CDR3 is TGTGCCAGCAGCTTAACCCGGGGCCGTGAAGCTTTCTTT.

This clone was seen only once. As DNA, the CDR3 is TGTGCCAGCAGCCACAGGCTTCATCAGCCCCAGCATTTT. This sequence encodes CASSHRLHQPQHF. The genes are TRBV28 and TRBJ1-5; tentative D call: TRBD1 (5 bases). CDR1 is MDHEN and CDR2 is SYDVKM in the germline V gene. The CDR3 covers 13 residues. Trimming shortened V by 6 bases and J by 5 bases, and 11 bases separated the two germline ends.

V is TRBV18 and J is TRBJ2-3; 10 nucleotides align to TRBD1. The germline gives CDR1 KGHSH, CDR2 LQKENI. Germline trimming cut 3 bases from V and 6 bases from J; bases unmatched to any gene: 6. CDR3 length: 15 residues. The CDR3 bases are TGTGCCAGCTCACCCGGGACAGGGGTATCTGATACGCAGTATTTT. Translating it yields CASSPGTGVSDTQYF.

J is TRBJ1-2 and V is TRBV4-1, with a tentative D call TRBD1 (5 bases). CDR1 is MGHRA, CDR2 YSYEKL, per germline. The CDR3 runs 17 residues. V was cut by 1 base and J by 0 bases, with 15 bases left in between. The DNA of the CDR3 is TGCGCCAGCAGCCAAGTTCAGCGGGGCGACTCTAACTATGGCTACACCTTC. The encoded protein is CASSQVQRGDSNYGYTF.

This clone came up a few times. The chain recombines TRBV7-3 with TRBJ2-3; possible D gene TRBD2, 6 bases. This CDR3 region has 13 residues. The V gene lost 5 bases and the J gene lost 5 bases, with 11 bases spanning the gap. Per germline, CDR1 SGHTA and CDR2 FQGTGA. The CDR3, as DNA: TGTGCCAGCAGCATGGACTACGAAGATACGCAGTATTTT. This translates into CASSMDYEDTQYF.

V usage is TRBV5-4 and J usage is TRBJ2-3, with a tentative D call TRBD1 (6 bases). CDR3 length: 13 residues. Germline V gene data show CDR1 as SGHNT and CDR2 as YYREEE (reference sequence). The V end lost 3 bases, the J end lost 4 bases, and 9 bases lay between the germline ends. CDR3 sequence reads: CASSWPGADTQYF. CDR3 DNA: TGTGCCAGCAGCTGGCCAGGGGCAGATACGCAGTATTTT.

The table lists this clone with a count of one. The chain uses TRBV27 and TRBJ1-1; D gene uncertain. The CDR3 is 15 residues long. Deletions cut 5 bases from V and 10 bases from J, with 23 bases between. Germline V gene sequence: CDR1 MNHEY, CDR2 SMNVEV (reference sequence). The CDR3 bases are TGTGCCAGCAGTATGTCCGGGATCCCGCTTCAGGCAGCTTTCTTT. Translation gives CASSMSGIPLQAAFF.

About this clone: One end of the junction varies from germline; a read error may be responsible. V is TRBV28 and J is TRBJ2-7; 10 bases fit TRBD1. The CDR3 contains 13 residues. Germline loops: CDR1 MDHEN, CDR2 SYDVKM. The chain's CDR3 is CASSFTWGTGDEW. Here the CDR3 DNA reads TGTGCCAGCAGTTTTACGTGGGGGACAGGGGACGAGTGG.

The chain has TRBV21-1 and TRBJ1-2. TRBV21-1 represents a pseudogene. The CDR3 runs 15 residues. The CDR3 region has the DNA TGTGCCAGCAGCAAAGTCCGGCCTCGGCGCCGTGGCTACACCTTC. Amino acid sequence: CASSKVRPRRRGYTF.

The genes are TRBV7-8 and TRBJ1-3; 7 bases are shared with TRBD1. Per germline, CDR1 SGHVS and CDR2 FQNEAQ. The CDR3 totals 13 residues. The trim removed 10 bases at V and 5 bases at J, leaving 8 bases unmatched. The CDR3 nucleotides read TGTGCCATTGGAGACAGGGTCCGAAACACCATATATTTT. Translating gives CAIGDRVRNTIYF.